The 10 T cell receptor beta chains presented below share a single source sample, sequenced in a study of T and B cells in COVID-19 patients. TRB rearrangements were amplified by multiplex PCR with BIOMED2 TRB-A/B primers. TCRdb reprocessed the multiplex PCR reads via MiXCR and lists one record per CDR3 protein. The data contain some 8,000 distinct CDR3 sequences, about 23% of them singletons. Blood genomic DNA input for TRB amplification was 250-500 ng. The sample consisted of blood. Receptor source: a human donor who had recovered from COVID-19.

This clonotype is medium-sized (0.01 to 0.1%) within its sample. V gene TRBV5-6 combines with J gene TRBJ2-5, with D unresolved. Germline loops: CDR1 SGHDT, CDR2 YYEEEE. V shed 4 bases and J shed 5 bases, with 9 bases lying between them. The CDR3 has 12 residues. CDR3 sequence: CASSPSEETQYF. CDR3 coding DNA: TGTGCCAGCAGCCCTTCCGAGGAGACCCAGTACTTC.

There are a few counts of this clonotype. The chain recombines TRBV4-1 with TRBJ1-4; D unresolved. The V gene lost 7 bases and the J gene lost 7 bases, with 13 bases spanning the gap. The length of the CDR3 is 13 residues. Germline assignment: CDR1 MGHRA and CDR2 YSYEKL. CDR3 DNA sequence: TGCGCCAGCACCTCGACGATAGGTGAAAAACTGTTTTTT. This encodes CASTSTIGEKLFF.

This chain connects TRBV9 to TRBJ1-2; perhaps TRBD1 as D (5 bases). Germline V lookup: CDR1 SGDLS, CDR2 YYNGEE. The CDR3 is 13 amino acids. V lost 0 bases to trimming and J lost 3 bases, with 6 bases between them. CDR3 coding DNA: TGTGCCAGCAGCGTAGGAGGGGACTATGGCTACACCTTC. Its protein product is CASSVGGDYGYTF.

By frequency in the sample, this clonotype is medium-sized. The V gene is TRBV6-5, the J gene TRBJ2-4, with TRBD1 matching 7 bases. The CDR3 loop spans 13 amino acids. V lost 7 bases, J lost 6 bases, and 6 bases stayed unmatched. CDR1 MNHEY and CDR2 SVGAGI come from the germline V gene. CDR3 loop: CASTKPGGNIQYF. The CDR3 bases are TGTGCCAGCACCAAACCAGGGGGAAACATTCAGTACTTC.

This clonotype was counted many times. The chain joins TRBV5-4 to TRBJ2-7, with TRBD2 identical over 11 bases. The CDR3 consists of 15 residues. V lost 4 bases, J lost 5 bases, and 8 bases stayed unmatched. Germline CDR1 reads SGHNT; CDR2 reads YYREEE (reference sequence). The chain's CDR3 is CASSGGLAGGNEQYF. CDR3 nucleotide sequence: TGTGCCAGCAGCGGGGGTTTAGCGGGGGGGAACGAGCAGTACTTC.

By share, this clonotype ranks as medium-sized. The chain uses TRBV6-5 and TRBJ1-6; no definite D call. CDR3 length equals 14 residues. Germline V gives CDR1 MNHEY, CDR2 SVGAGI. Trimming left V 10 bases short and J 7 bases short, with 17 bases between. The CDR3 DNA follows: TGTGCCACCAACCCGCACCAGAGCAATTCACCCCTCCACTTT. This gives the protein CATNPHQSNSPLHF.

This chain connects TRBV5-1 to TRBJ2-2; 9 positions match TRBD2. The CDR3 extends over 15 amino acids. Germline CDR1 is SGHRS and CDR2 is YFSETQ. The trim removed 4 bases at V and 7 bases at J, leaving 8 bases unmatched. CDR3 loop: CASSELAGASGELFF. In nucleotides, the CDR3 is TGCGCCAGCAGCGAGTTAGCGGGAGCTAGCGGGGAGCTGTTTTTT.

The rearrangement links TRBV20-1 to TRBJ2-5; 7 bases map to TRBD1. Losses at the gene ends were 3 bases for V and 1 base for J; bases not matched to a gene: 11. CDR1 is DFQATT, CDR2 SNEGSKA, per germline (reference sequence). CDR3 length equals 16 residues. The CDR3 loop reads CSASKGLGTAQETQYF. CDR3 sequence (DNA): TGCAGTGCTAGTAAGGGGTTAGGGACAGCCCAAGAGACCCAGTACTTC.

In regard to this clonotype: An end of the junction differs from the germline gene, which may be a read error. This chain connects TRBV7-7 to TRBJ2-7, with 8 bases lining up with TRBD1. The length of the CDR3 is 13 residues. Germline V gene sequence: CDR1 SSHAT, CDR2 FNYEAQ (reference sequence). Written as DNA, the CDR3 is TGTGCTAGCAGCTTAGACAGGGGTTACGAGCAGTACTTC. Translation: CASSLDRGYEQYF. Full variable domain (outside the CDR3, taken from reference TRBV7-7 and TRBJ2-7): GAGVSQSPRYKVTKRGQDVTLRCDPISSHATLYWYQQALGQGPEFLTYFNYEAQPDKSGLPSDRFSAERPEGSISTLTIQRTEQRDSAMYRCASSLDRGYEQYFGPGTRLTVT.

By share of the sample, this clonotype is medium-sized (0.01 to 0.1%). CDR3 loop: CASTPGLNSGNTIYF. In DNA, the CDR3 is TGTGCCAGTACCCCGGGACTTAACTCTGGAAACACCATATATTTT. This chain uses TRBV19 with TRBJ1-3, with D perhaps matching TRBD1 (5 bases). Trimming removed 7 bases at V and 0 bases at J, with 13 bases between. Germline V gene sequence: CDR1 LNHDA, CDR2 SQIVND (reference sequence). CDR3 size: 15 residues.